This T cell receptor beta chain is from a study of shared T cell receptors in the human thymus. The table came from immunoSEQ multiplex PCR; TCRdb's copy has only in-frame clones and leaves some out. The repertoire holds almost 550,000 clones, roughly 74% seen once, with about 0.013% in the top ten. The table lists this clone with a count of one. Germline values: CDR1 SGHAT, CDR2 FQNNGV. After removal of 1 base from V and 2 bases from J, the junction contained 1 base not matched to a gene. The CDR3 consists of 15 residues. This same sample was also part of a study on human thymus T cells. That publication notes: Having corrective surgery for congenital heart defects, healthy Finnish infants were the ones who donated. Thymic samples were excised during corrective heart operations.

This chain joins TRBV11-2 and TRBJ2-7; TRBD2 aligns across 11 bases. The source material was thymocytes. The TCR sequence derives from a boy under two years old with a congenital heart defect. CDR3 nucleotide sequence: TGTGCCAGCAGCTTAGCGACTAGCGGGGCCTACGAGCAGTACTTC. It translates to CASSLATSGAYEQYF.